The rows below give T cell receptor beta chains drawn from one sample of a study of CD8 T cells in Susac syndrome. TCRdb called the immunoSEQ multiplex PCR reads again in MiXCR, with one record for every CDR3 protein. The sample has 130,000 to 150,000 distinct CDR3 sequences, approximately 94% seen once; the top ten hold approximately 0.08%. The specimen sequenced was CD4+ T cells from PBMCs. The receptors were sampled from a human donor in good health. Both conserved end residues are part of each CDR3. Fields, in order: clone size, V gene, J gene, D gene, CDR3 DNA, CDR3 protein. The D gene is left open where the match is weak. The size field is filled for only some rows; it gives once, few, many or a size class.

abundance: once; v_gene: TRBV12-3/TRBV12-4; j_gene: TRBJ1-2; d_gene: -; CDR3nt: TGTGCCAGCAGCCTGATCCGCTTAGGGGGCTACACCTTC; CDR3aa: CASSLIRLGGYTF
abundance: -; v_gene: TRBV10-1; j_gene: TRBJ2-7; d_gene: TRBD1; CDR3nt: TGCGCCAGCAGTGATTGGGGACAGGGGACCTACGAGCAGTACTTC; CDR3aa: CASSDWGQGTYEQYF
abundance: once; v_gene: TRBV30; j_gene: TRBJ1-1; d_gene: -; CDR3nt: TGTGCCTGGAGTGTATCTTTTGGAGGAGGGGTGGGCACTGAAGCTTTCTTT; CDR3aa: CAWSVSFGGGVGTEAFF
abundance: -; v_gene: TRBV6-2/TRBV6-3; j_gene: TRBJ1-5; d_gene: TRBD1; CDR3nt: TGTGCCAGCAGTTACTCCGAGACAGGGGTTCAGCCCCAGCATTTT; CDR3aa: CASSYSETGVQPQHF
abundance: -; v_gene: TRBV6-1; j_gene: TRBJ2-4; d_gene: -; CDR3nt: TGTGCCAGCAATCAGCACGGGTTAGCCAAAAACATTCAGTACTTC; CDR3aa: CASNQHGLAKNIQYF
abundance: -; v_gene: TRBV10-3; j_gene: TRBJ2-3; d_gene: TRBD2; CDR3nt: TGTGCCATCAGTGAGCGGGAAGCGGGGTTCACAGATACGCAGTATTTT; CDR3aa: CAISEREAGFTDTQYF
abundance: -; v_gene: TRBV18; j_gene: TRBJ1-4; d_gene: -; CDR3nt: TGTGCCAGCTCACCACCCATCAGATCGAATGAAAAACTGTTTTTT; CDR3aa: CASSPPIRSNEKLFF
abundance: -; v_gene: TRBV10-3; j_gene: TRBJ1-3; d_gene: -; CDR3nt: TGTGCCATCAGTGGAGGGGACCCGTTCTCTGGAAACACCATATATTTT; CDR3aa: CAISGGDPFSGNTIYF
abundance: -; v_gene: TRBV3-1; j_gene: TRBJ2-6; d_gene: TRBD1; CDR3nt: TGTGCCAGCAGCGGGACAGTCTCTGGGGCCAACGTCCTGACTTTC; CDR3aa: CASSGTVSGANVLTF
abundance: -; v_gene: TRBV18; j_gene: TRBJ2-5; d_gene: -; CDR3nt: TGTGCCAGCTCACCAGTAGCGTTGGAGACCCAGTACTTC; CDR3aa: CASSPVALETQYF
abundance: few; v_gene: TRBV7-6; j_gene: TRBJ2-5; d_gene: -; CDR3nt: TGTGCCAGCAGCTTGGGGAGCCTAGCAAAAGAGACCCAGTACTTC; CDR3aa: CASSLGSLAKETQYF
abundance: -; v_gene: TRBV3-1; j_gene: TRBJ2-7; d_gene: TRBD2; CDR3nt: TGTGCCAGCAGCCCGGGGACTAGCCTCTACGAGCAGTACTTC; CDR3aa: CASSPGTSLYEQYF
abundance: -; v_gene: TRBV12-3/TRBV12-4; j_gene: TRBJ2-1; d_gene: TRBD2; CDR3nt: TGTGCCAGCAGTTACCTAGCGGGAGATTACAATGAGCAGTTCTTC; CDR3aa: CASSYLAGDYNEQFF
abundance: -; v_gene: TRBV5-4; j_gene: TRBJ2-3; d_gene: TRBD2; CDR3nt: TGTGCCAGCAGCTTGGAACCCCGTCTAGCGGGAGCAGGCGATACGCAGTATTTT; CDR3aa: CASSLEPRLAGAGDTQYF
abundance: -; v_gene: TRBV7-9; j_gene: TRBJ1-5; d_gene: -; CDR3nt: TGTGCCAGCAGCTTACACGAGGGAATTGTAGAGAGTGGCAATCAGCCCCAGCATTTT; CDR3aa: CASSLHEGIVESGNQPQHF
abundance: -; v_gene: TRBV4-2; j_gene: TRBJ2-2; d_gene: TRBD1; CDR3nt: TGTGCCAGCAGCCAAGAAGGGCAGGGGGCGAACATCAAGGAGCTGTTTTTT; CDR3aa: CASSQEGQGANIKELFF
abundance: -; v_gene: TRBV2; j_gene: TRBJ2-5; d_gene: TRBD2; CDR3nt: TGTGCCAGCAGTGTAAGCGGGAGCCCCGAGACCCAGTACTTC; CDR3aa: CASSVSGSPETQYF
abundance: -; v_gene: TRBV5-1; j_gene: TRBJ2-5; d_gene: TRBD1; CDR3nt: TGCGCCAGCCGTCGAGAGGGGGCGATCCAAGAGACCCAGTACTTC; CDR3aa: CASRREGAIQETQYF
abundance: -; v_gene: TRBV5-1; j_gene: TRBJ1-2; d_gene: -; CDR3nt: TGCGCCAGCAGAACGGACGCGGCTAACTATGGCTACACCTTC; CDR3aa: CASRTDAANYGYTF
abundance: -; v_gene: TRBV5-4; j_gene: TRBJ2-1; d_gene: -; CDR3nt: TGTGCCAGCCACAGTTCGGCGCTCCCTCGGCAGTTCTTC; CDR3aa: CASHSSALPRQFF
abundance: -; v_gene: TRBV5-1; j_gene: TRBJ1-1; d_gene: -; CDR3nt: TGCGCCAGCAAGGGGATCGAACAGAACACTGAAGCTTTCTTT; CDR3aa: CASKGIEQNTEAFF
abundance: -; v_gene: TRBV14; j_gene: TRBJ2-1; d_gene: -; CDR3nt: TGTGCCAGCAGCTACAGGGTACTGAATGAGCAGTTCTTC; CDR3aa: CASSYRVLNEQFF
abundance: -; v_gene: TRBV3-1; j_gene: TRBJ1-2; d_gene: -; CDR3nt: TGTGCCAGCAGCCAAGAAGGAGCCTACGATGGCTACACCTTC; CDR3aa: CASSQEGAYDGYTF
abundance: -; v_gene: TRBV12-3/TRBV12-4; j_gene: TRBJ2-1; d_gene: -; CDR3nt: TGTGCCAGCAGTTTATCTAGGGGTGAGCAGTTCTTC; CDR3aa: CASSLSRGEQFF
abundance: -; v_gene: TRBV29-1; j_gene: TRBJ1-1; d_gene: -; CDR3nt: TGCAGCGTTTACGGGGGATCTGAAGCTTTCTTT; CDR3aa: CSVYGGSEAFF
abundance: -; v_gene: TRBV4-2; j_gene: TRBJ1-2; d_gene: -; CDR3nt: TGTGCCAGCAGCCAACCTGGGACCTGGGGTGGCTACACCTTC; CDR3aa: CASSQPGTWGGYTF
abundance: -; v_gene: TRBV6-1; j_gene: TRBJ1-2; d_gene: TRBD1; CDR3nt: TGTGCCAGCAGCCGGGACAGGGGAACCCCGGGGTATGGCTACACCTTC; CDR3aa: CASSRDRGTPGYGYTF
abundance: -; v_gene: TRBV24-1; j_gene: TRBJ2-5; d_gene: TRBD1; CDR3nt: TGTGCCACCAGTGGTTCGGACAGGGATTCCGAGACCCAGTACTTC; CDR3aa: CATSGSDRDSETQYF
abundance: once; v_gene: TRBV5-1; j_gene: TRBJ1-1; d_gene: -; CDR3nt: TGCGCCAGCAGCTTGCGACGTATGAACACTGAAGCTTTCTTT; CDR3aa: CASSLRRMNTEAFF
abundance: -; v_gene: TRBV6-1; j_gene: TRBJ2-5; d_gene: TRBD2; CDR3nt: TGTGCCAGCACTAACCTTAGGACTAGCGGGGTTCAAGAGACCCAGTACTTC; CDR3aa: CASTNLRTSGVQETQYF
abundance: -; v_gene: TRBV5-6; j_gene: TRBJ2-5; d_gene: -; CDR3nt: TGTGCCAGCAGCTTGTGGAAAGAGACCCAGTACTTC; CDR3aa: CASSLWKETQYF